Listed below are T cell receptor beta chains from one sample, sequenced in a study of T cell changes during pregnancy in multiple sclerosis. TCRdb keeps only in-frame clones here, not all; method: immunoSEQ multiplex PCR. The sample includes 90,000 or so clones, 94% of them seen just once. The starting material was peripheral blood, obtained after pregnancy. The receptors come from a female donor in good health, enrolled as a control in a pregnancy study. Each CDR3 is given with its conserved first and last residue. D genes are given only for firm matches. A row's size may be missing; if present it is once, few, many or a size class.

j_call	v_call	d_call	clone_size	cdr3_aa	cdr3_nt
TRBJ2-5	TRBV5-1	TRBD1	.	CASSMGQLQETQYF	TGCGCCAGCAGCATGGGACAGCTCCAAGAGACCCAGTACTTC
TRBJ2-2	TRBV15	.	.	CATSREVPNPQGTTGELFF	TGTGCCACCAGCAGAGAAGTTCCCAATCCTCAGGGGACCACCGGGGAGCTGTTTTTT
TRBJ1-5	TRBV6-6	TRBD1	.	CASSPGQGDQPQHF	TGTGCCAGCAGCCCCGGACAGGGGGACCAGCCCCAGCATTTT
TRBJ1-1	TRBV27	.	.	CASSLSRGAEAFF	TGTGCCAGCAGTTTATCCCGAGGCGCTGAAGCTTTCTTT
TRBJ1-2	TRBV6-5	TRBD1	once	CASSALTGGGYTF	TGTGCCAGCAGTGCCCTGACAGGGGGTGGCTACACCTTC
TRBJ1-5	TRBV10-3	.	once	CAISDHDRGSNQPQHF	TGTGCCATCAGTGATCATGACAGAGGCAGCAATCAGCCCCAGCATTTT
TRBJ2-6	TRBV5-1	.	.	CASSSSLSGANVLTF	TGCGCCAGCAGCTCGTCCCTATCTGGGGCCAACGTCCTGACTTTC
TRBJ2-7	TRBV5-4	.	few	CASSLAAGYEQYF	TGTGCCAGCAGCTTGGCCGCGGGTTACGAGCAGTACTTC
TRBJ1-1	TRBV2	TRBD1	.	CASSPRQGAWGNTEAFF	TGTGCCAGCAGTCCCAGACAGGGGGCCTGGGGGAACACTGAAGCTTTCTTT
TRBJ1-5	TRBV4-1	.	.	CASSPIWGPSNQPQHF	TGCGCCAGCAGCCCAATTTGGGGCCCTAGCAATCAGCCCCAGCATTTT
TRBJ2-7	TRBV7-9	.	.	CASSLWAGEYGKQYF	TGTGCCAGCAGCTTATGGGCAGGGGAGTACGGAAAGCAGTACTTC
TRBJ1-1	TRBV6-5	.	.	CASSSLTGSNTEAFF	TGTGCCAGCAGTTCCTTAACAGGGTCGAACACTGAAGCTTTCTTT
TRBJ2-3	TRBV10-3	TRBD2	.	CAISPLGGDGDTQYF	TGTGCCATCAGCCCCCTGGGGGGGGATGGAGATACGCAGTATTTT
TRBJ2-5	TRBV5-6	.	.	CASSRGGTQYF	TGTGCCAGCAGCAGGGGGGGGACCCAGTACTTC
TRBJ2-7	TRBV6-5	TRBD1	.	CASSKRTGGVEQYF	TGTGCCAGCAGTAAAAGGACAGGGGGCGTCGAGCAGTACTTC
TRBJ1-1	TRBV6-5	TRBD1	once	CASTTPGGSTEAFF	TGTGCCAGCACCACCCCAGGGGGCTCCACTGAAGCTTTCTTT
TRBJ2-3	TRBV27	TRBD2	.	CASSLASGSDTQYF	TGTGCCAGCAGTTTGGCTAGCGGGAGCGATACGCAGTATTTT
TRBJ2-5	TRBV5-1	TRBD2	.	CASSLGLARETQYF	TGCGCCAGCAGCCTGGGACTAGCTCGAGAGACCCAGTACTTC
TRBJ2-2	TRBV2	.	.	CASSDSGGTGELFF	TGTGCCAGCAGCGACAGTGGTGGGACCGGGGAGCTGTTTTTT
TRBJ2-7	TRBV7-6	TRBD2	once	CASSPGSGEGLYEQYF	TGTGCCAGCAGCCCCGGCTCGGGGGAGGGGCTCTACGAGCAGTACTTC
TRBJ2-7	TRBV16	.	.	CASSQSRAREQYF	TGTGCCAGCAGCCAATCGAGAGCTCGGGAGCAGTACTTC
TRBJ2-3	TRBV4-1	TRBD2	.	CASAWVAGGADTQYF	TGCGCCAGCGCTTGGGTAGCGGGAGGCGCAGATACGCAGTATTTT
TRBJ1-5	TRBV5-1	TRBD1	.	CASSLTGISNQPQHF	TGCGCCAGCAGTCTGACAGGGATTAGCAATCAGCCCCAGCATTTT